Detailed here is one T cell receptor (beta chain). Its antigen is still unknown. This sample was taken from a study of cytomegalovirus exposure and HLA in healthy donors. Regarding the study as a whole: It was confirmed in vitro that a few of the CMV-associated chains were specific for CMV antigens. Using the classifier, cytomegalovirus status was reportedly diagnosed with high specificity and sensitivity.

Some clones are missing from TCRdb's copy, which holds only in-frame ones; the method was immunoSEQ multiplex PCR. Seen here are approximately 260,000 clones, roughly 85% observed once, and the top ten hold less than 1.2%. The donors were in the roughly 130-subject validation cohort; that cohort was separate from the approximately 700-subject first cohort. V was pared by 5 bases and J by 10 bases, with 11 bases of the junction left unmatched. Germline CDR1 and CDR2: SGHTA and FQGNSA. The CDR3 spans 15 residues. The V and J genes are TRBV7-2 and TRBJ1-5; TRBD1 matches at 10 bases. The source is a woman under 30 in good health and CMV-seronegative. Sequenced sample: PBMCs. The DNA for the CDR3 is TGTGCCAGCAGCCTAGGGAGACAGGGGGCGCAACCCCAGCATTTT. It specifies CASSLGRQGAQPQHF.